This TCR beta chain was recorded in a study of blood T cell repertoires in COVID-19. Overall study: Samples representing acute and convalescent COVID-19 were sourced from the United States, Italy and Spain.

This table comes from immunoSEQ multiplex PCR, and its TCRdb copy is limited to in-frame clones, with some not included. The table shows 84,000 or so clones, with over 60% occurring only once. In germline, CDR1 is MDHEN, CDR2 SYDVKM. This CDR3 has 15 amino acids. Deletions cut 6 bases from V and 4 bases from J, with 17 bases between. The chain joins TRBV28 to TRBJ2-3, with D perhaps matching TRBD2 (6 bases). This TCR was recovered from a human donor in a cohort sampled during active COVID-19. Sequenced sample: peripheral blood. The CDR3 coding sequence is TGTGCCAGCAGCCCGTTTGGGAGGAAAGCAGATACGCAGTATTTT. Its translation is CASSPFGRKADTQYF.